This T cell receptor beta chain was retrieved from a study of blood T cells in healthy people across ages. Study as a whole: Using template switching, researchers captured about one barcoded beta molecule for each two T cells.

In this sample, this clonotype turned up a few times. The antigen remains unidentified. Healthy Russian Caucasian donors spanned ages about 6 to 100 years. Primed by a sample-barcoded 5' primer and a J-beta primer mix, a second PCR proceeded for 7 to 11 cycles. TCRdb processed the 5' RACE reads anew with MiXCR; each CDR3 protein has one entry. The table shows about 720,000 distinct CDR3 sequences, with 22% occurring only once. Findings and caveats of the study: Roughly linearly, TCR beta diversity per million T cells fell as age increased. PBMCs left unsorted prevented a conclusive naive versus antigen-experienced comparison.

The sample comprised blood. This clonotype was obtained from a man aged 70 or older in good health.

The CDR3 spells CASSPNVRAGTSGSDTQYF. The CDR3 coding sequence is TGTGCCAGCAGTCCGAATGTGAGAGCCGGGACTAGCGGGAGTGATACGCAGTATTTT. The chain carries TRBV6-1 and TRBJ2-3, with 14 nucleotides matching TRBD2. Looked up from germline, CDR1 is MNHNS and CDR2 is SASEGT. V was pared by 5 bases and J by 6 bases, with 16 bases of the junction left unmatched. The CDR3 covers 19 residues.